This entry lists 27 T cell receptor beta chains sequenced from one sample in a study of T cell responses to AZD1222 COVID-19 vaccine. Sequencing used immunoSEQ multiplex PCR; TCRdb keeps in-frame clones, though not all of them. Of tens of thousands of clones listed, 89% were seen once; the top ten hold under 2.5%. The material sequenced was peripheral blood, taken on day 0 of AZD1222 vaccination. The receptors derive from an adult in good health.

This chain joins TRBV6-5 and TRBJ1-5; a possible D gene is TRBD1 (6 bases). The CDR3 has 15 residues. V shed 0 bases and J shed 2 bases, with 8 bases lying between them. Germline values: CDR1 MNHEY, CDR2 SVGAGI. The CDR3 sequence is CASSYSGARNQPQHF. CDR3 bases: TGTGCCAGCAGTTACTCGGGGGCCCGCAATCAGCCCCAGCATTTT.

The rearrangement joins TRBV5-1 to TRBJ1-1, with D perhaps TRBD1 (5 bases). This CDR3 spans 13 amino acids. Germline V lookup: CDR1 SGHRS, CDR2 YFSETQ. V lost 4 bases and J 6 bases, leaving 13 bases between the germline ends. CDR3 in amino acids: CASSLTGYAEAFF. The CDR3 DNA reads TGCGCCAGCAGCCTAACAGGTTACGCTGAAGCTTTCTTT.

The table lists this clone with a count of one. The chain employs TRBV18 and TRBJ2-7; D not resolved. V lost 2 bases, J lost 6 bases, and 17 bases lay in between. The CDR3 spans 15 residues. Per the germline V gene, CDR1 is KGHSH and CDR2 is LQKENI. The CDR3 here is CASSPSPGPTSEQYF. In DNA, the CDR3 is TGTGCCAGCTCACCAAGTCCGGGTCCAACTTCCGAGCAGTACTTC.

CDR3 bases: TGCGCCAGCAGGACAGGGAGAAATGAAAAACTGTTTTTT. Amino acid sequence: CASRTGRNEKLFF. This chain connects TRBV5-1 to TRBJ1-4, with 7 nucleotides matching TRBD1. CDR1 and CDR2 (germline): SGHRS, YFSETQ. V dropped 5 bases and J dropped 5; count of bases not matched to a gene: 3. This CDR3 contains 13 residues.

This clone was found a few times. The V call is TRBV2, the J call TRBJ1-4; D is possibly TRBD1 (6 bases). CDR1 and CDR2 (germline): SNHLY, FYNNEI. Trimming stripped 4 bases from V and 5 bases from J, with 11 bases between. The CDR3 has 14 amino acids. The CDR3 reads CASSGTVQNEKLFF. The CDR3 bases are TGTGCCAGCAGTGGGACAGTTCAAAATGAAAAACTGTTTTTT.

The chain combines TRBV18 with TRBJ1-1; TRBD1 agrees at 7 bases. Unmatched junction bases numbered 14, after V lost 3 bases and J lost 4 bases. The CDR3 length is 17 residues. Germline CDR1 and CDR2: KGHSH and LQKENI. The CDR3 coding sequence is TGTGCCAGCTCACCGACACAGGGGAGCTCGATAGGCACTGAAGCTTTCTTT. The encoded protein is CASSPTQGSSIGTEAFF.

V gene TRBV9 combines with J gene TRBJ2-2, with 8 bases identical to TRBD1. The CDR3 sequence is 15 residues long. Trimming at V came to 2 bases and at J to 5 bases, leaving 5 bases not matched to a gene. Germline V lookup: CDR1 SGDLS, CDR2 YYNGEE. The DNA for the CDR3 is TGTGCCAGCAGCGTGGGACAGGCCTCTACCGGGGAGCTGTTTTTT. Protein sequence: CASSVGQASTGELFF. The entire variable domain, with the rest obtained from reference TRBV9 and TRBJ2-2, is as follows: DSGVTQTPKHLITATGQRVTLRCSPRSGDLSVYWYQQSLDQGLQFLIQYYNGEERAKGNILERFSAQQFPDLHSELNLSSLELGDSALYFCASSVGQASTGELFFGEGSRLTVL.

This sequence joins TRBV10-2 and TRBJ2-3, with D perhaps given as TRBD1 or TRBD2 (5 bases each). Trimming pared 3 bases from V and 6 bases from J, leaving 19 bases between. Germline CDR1 reads WSHSY; CDR2 reads SAAADI. CDR3 length: 16 amino acids. The CDR3 sequence: CASSDGRGHSTDTQYF. CDR3 nucleotides: TGCGCCAGCAGTGATGGCCGGGGCCATTCTACGGATACGCAGTATTTT.

V gene TRBV5-6 combines with J gene TRBJ1-2; D possibly corresponds to TRBD1 (6 bases). Germline V CDR1 and CDR2: SGHDT, YYEEEE. V lost 5 bases to trimming and J lost 7 bases, with 21 bases between them. The CDR3 is made up of 15 amino acids. CDR3 residues: CASRISGDASTGYTF. The CDR3 DNA sequence: TGTGCCAGCAGGATATCAGGGGATGCGTCCACTGGCTACACCTTC.

The gene calls are TRBV10-1 and TRBJ2-1; D is ambiguous. There are 14 residues in the CDR3. CDR1 is WNHNN, CDR2 SYGVQD, per germline (reference sequence). Trimming pared 8 bases from V and 4 bases from J, leaving 15 bases between. CDR3 protein: CASAKKADYNEQFF. CDR3 sequence (DNA): TGCGCCAGCGCGAAGAAGGCGGATTACAATGAGCAGTTCTTC.

The chain recombines TRBV2 with TRBJ1-1, with D uncertain. CDR3 length: 13 residues. The germline V gene has CDR1 SNHLY and CDR2 FYNNEI. Trimming stripped 5 bases from V and 1 base from J, with 8 bases between. The CDR3 spells CASSQRENTEAFF. In DNA, the CDR3 is TGTGCCAGCAGTCAGAGAGAGAACACTGAAGCTTTCTTT.

This clone was observed a few times. The CDR3 DNA follows: TGCAGCGTTGAGGCTAAGTACAATGAGCAGTTCTTC. Translating it yields CSVEAKYNEQFF. This chain joins TRBV29-1 and TRBJ2-1; D not certain. The CDR3 has 12 residues. The V gene's germline CDR1 is SQVTM and CDR2 ANQGSEA. The V end was cut by 3 bases, the J end by 4 bases, with 7 bases between.

This clone came up once. V usage is TRBV12-3 or TRBV12-4 and J usage is TRBJ1-1; D call uncertain. This CDR3 spans 13 amino acids. Trimming cost V 3 bases and J 1 base, with 6 bases left between them. The CDR3, as DNA: TGTGCCAGCAGTTTGGGAGAGAACACTGAAGCTTTCTTT. Encoded protein: CASSLGENTEAFF.

Here the CDR3 reads CACVTGARKLGELFF. As DNA, the CDR3 is TGTGCCTGTGTGACAGGGGCGAGAAAATTAGGGGAGCTGTTTTTT. The rearrangement joins TRBV30 to TRBJ2-2; 8 bases fit TRBD1. Per germline, CDR1 GTSNPN and CDR2 SVGIG (reference sequence). The CDR3 totals 15 residues. Trimming took 6 bases from V and 8 from J; bases not matched to a gene: 14.

The chain is built from TRBV7-8 and TRBJ2-1; TRBD2 aligns across 11 bases. The germline V gene has CDR1 SGHVS and CDR2 FQNEAQ. The CDR3 sequence is 18 residues long. With V trimmed by 2 bases and J by 6 bases, 12 bases remained unmatched. Here the CDR3 DNA reads TGTGCCAGCAGCTTAATAGGTAGCGGGGGGGCCGTTGTCAATGAGCAGTTCTTC. Translated, it gives CASSLIGSGGAVVNEQFF.

This clone showed up just once. The genes are TRBV29-1 and TRBJ1-2, with a weak D call TRBD1 (6 bases). This CDR3 has 14 residues. Per germline, CDR1 SQVTM and CDR2 ANQGSEA. V lost 7 bases, J lost 1 base, and 16 bases lay in between. CDR3 coding DNA: TGCAGCGCCGGGGGACAACAGGGTAACTATGGCTACACCTTC. Amino acid sequence: CSAGGQQGNYGYTF.

In DNA, the CDR3 is TGTGCCAGCAGCCAAGATCCGGGACAGGGAAACACTGAAGCTTTCTTT. This codes for CASSQDPGQGNTEAFF. The gene calls are TRBV4-2 and TRBJ1-1; 9 bases match TRBD1. Germline trimming cut 0 bases from V and 2 bases from J; bases unmatched to any gene: 4. The CDR3 totals 16 residues. The germline CDR1 and CDR2 sequences are LGHNA and YNFKEQ.

This chain connects TRBV24-1 to TRBJ1-1, with D possibly matching TRBD1 (6 bases). There are 12 residues in the CDR3. Germline V lookup: CDR1 KGHDR, CDR2 SFDVKD. V lost 8 bases, J lost 5 bases, and 11 bases lay in between. The CDR3 sequence is CATTGEATEAFF. CDR3 in DNA: TGTGCCACCACAGGGGAAGCTACTGAAGCTTTCTTT.

The chain carries TRBV24-1 and TRBJ2-1; D call uncertain. The CDR3 runs to 15 residues. Trimming took 3 bases from V and 5 from J, leaving 13 bases between them. The germline V gene has CDR1 KGHDR and CDR2 SFDVKD. The CDR3 region is CATSDIQDQDNEQFF. The CDR3 region has the DNA TGTGCCACCAGTGATATTCAAGACCAGGACAATGAGCAGTTCTTC.

The CDR3 nucleotides read TGTGCCTGGAGCGGCGGACTAGCGAACAATGAGCAGTTCTTC. Its protein is CAWSGGLANNEQFF. This chain uses TRBV30 with TRBJ2-1; TRBD2 aligns across 9 bases. The CDR3 consists of 14 residues. CDR1 and CDR2 (germline): GTSNPN, SVGIG (reference sequence). The V gene end was trimmed by 3 bases and the J gene end by 5 bases; junction bases not matched to a gene: 5.

This clone was counted once. The V gene is TRBV11-2, the J gene TRBJ2-1; 11 bases line up with TRBD2. Per the germline V gene, CDR1 is SGHAT and CDR2 is FQNNGV. This CDR3 has 15 residues. Trimming cost V 2 bases and J 5 bases; bases outside gene matches: 2. The CDR3 region has the DNA TGTGCCAGCAGCTTATCTAGCGGGGGGAACAATGAGCAGTTCTTC. Its translation is CASSLSSGGNNEQFF.

The chain combines TRBV14 with TRBJ2-3; 11 bases line up with TRBD2. Trimming at V came to 6 bases and at J to 0 bases, leaving 8 bases not matched to a gene. Germline V gene lookup returns CDR1 SGHDN and CDR2 FVKESK. The CDR3 has 17 residues. CDR3 in amino acids: CASSPLLAGDSTDTQYF. CDR3 DNA: TGTGCCAGCAGTCCCCTACTAGCGGGGGATAGCACAGATACGCAGTATTTT.

This chain joins TRBV27 and TRBJ2-1; the D gene is possibly TRBD2 (7 bases). The CDR3 spans 15 residues. CDR1 and CDR2 from the germline V gene are MNHEY and SMNVEV (reference sequence). With 4 bases removed from V and 6 bases from J, the gap between germline ends came to 16 bases. The CDR3 DNA sequence: TGTGCCAGCAGTTGGGGGGCCCCGGGGGGCAATGAGCAGTTCTTC. This sequence encodes CASSWGAPGGNEQFF.

This rearrangement joins TRBV19 to TRBJ2-1; perhaps TRBD1 as D (5 bases). Deletions cut 3 bases from V and 2 bases from J, with 11 bases between. The CDR3 has 15 amino acids. The germline gives CDR1 LNHDA, CDR2 SQIVND (reference sequence). The CDR3 DNA follows: TGTGCCAGTAGTATGGGCAGGGCAACCTACAATGAGCAGTTCTTC. Amino acid sequence: CASSMGRATYNEQFF.

The CDR3 DNA reads TGTGCCAGCAGTGCCAACAGGGGGCTGCAGCCCCAGCATTTT. Its protein product is CASSANRGLQPQHF. The rearrangement links TRBV27 to TRBJ1-5; TRBD1 matches 9 bases. The CDR3 is 14 residues long. J gave up 7 bases and V 5 bases, and 6 bases lay outside the gene matches. Germline V lookup: CDR1 MNHEY, CDR2 SMNVEV (reference sequence).

The chain recombines TRBV7-9 with TRBJ2-4, with D perhaps TRBD2 (6 bases). CDR3 size: 16 residues. V was clipped by 4 bases and J by 8 bases, with 21 bases between them. Looked up from germline, CDR1 is SEHNR and CDR2 is FQNEAQ (reference sequence). Written as DNA, the CDR3 is TGTGCCAGCAGCTCCCTGGGACGGACCTCGGGAGACATTCAGTACTTC. Translation: CASSSLGRTSGDIQYF.

The chain is built from TRBV20-1 and TRBJ1-4; no clear D. This CDR3 has 11 residues. Germline CDR1 and CDR2: DFQATT and SNEGSKA (reference sequence). V lost 8 bases and J 8 bases, leaving 12 bases between the germline ends. Written as DNA, the CDR3 is TGCAGTATCCCAGGAGAAGAAAAACTGTTTTTT. It codes for CSIPGEEKLFF.